This note documents a single TCR beta chain sequence. The data originate from a study of T cells in tuberculosis. Repertoires were generated with immunoSEQ multiplex PCR, while TCRdb's copy carries only in-frame clones and drops some. The sample records about 30,000 clones, approximately 94% being singletons. CDR1 is MDHEN, CDR2 SYDVKM, per germline. The CDR3 totals 15 residues. V dropped 5 bases and J dropped 7; count of bases not matched to a gene: 8. The sample comprised PBMCs. The gene calls are TRBV28 and TRBJ1-2, with 12 bases identical to TRBD1. The clonotype was recovered from a donor between 5 and 29 years old with latent tuberculosis or without tuberculosis infection. The CDR3 spells CASSGSGQGAGGYTF. In DNA form, the CDR3 reads TGTGCCAGCAGTGGATCGGGACAGGGGGCTGGTGGCTACACCTTC.